This T cell receptor beta chain was identified during a study of shared T cell receptors in the human thymus. Germline lookup yields CDR1 MNHEY and CDR2 SMNVEV (reference sequence). V lost 8 bases, J lost 4 bases, and 11 bases lay in between. This CDR3 contains 12 residues. Data came from immunoSEQ multiplex PCR; TCRdb stores just in-frame clones and leaves some out. The sample lists around 68,000 clones; over 90% were seen once. The receptor's source is a human donor. The J gene is TRBJ1-1, the V gene TRBV27; no clear D gene. The source material was thymocytes. This chain's CDR3 is CASVGVLTEAFF. Written as DNA, the CDR3 is TGTGCCAGCGTCGGGGTCCTCACTGAAGCTTTCTTT.